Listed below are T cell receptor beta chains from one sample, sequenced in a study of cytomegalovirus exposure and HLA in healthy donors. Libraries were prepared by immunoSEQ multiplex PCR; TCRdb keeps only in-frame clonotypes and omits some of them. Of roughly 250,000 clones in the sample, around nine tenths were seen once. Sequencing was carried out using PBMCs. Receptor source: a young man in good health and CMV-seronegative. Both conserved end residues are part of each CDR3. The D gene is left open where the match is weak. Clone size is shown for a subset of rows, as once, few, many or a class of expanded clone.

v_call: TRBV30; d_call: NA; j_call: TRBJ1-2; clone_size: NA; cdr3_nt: TGTGCCTGGAGTCCAGGGGTAGGCTACACCTTC; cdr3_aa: CAWSPGVGYTF
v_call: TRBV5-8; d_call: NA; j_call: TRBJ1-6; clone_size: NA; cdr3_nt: TGTGCCAGCAGCTCCATCCGGAGGGCCCTTGAGGAATCACCCCTCCACTTT; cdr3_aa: CASSSIRRALEESPLHF
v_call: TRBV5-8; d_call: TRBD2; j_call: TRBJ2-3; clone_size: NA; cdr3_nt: TGTGCCAGCAGCTTTCCGCGGGAGGGGGATACGCAGTATTTT; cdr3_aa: CASSFPREGDTQYF
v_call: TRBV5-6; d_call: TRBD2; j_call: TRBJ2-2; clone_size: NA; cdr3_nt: TGTGCCAGCAGCTTTGGGCTAGCGGGAACCTCCGGGGAGCTGTTTTTT; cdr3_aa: CASSFGLAGTSGELFF
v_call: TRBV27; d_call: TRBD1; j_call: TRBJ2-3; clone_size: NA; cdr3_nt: TGTGCCAGCAGTACGACAGGGTTTGTCACAGATACGCAGTATTTT; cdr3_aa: CASSTTGFVTDTQYF
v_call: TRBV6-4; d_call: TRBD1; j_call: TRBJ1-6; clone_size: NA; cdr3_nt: TGTGCCAGCAGTGAAGGCAGGGGGATGGGTTCACCCCTCCACTTT; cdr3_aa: CASSEGRGMGSPLHF
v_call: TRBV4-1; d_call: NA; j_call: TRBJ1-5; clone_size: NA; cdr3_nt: TGCGCCAGCAGCCAAGAGGGGTTTGGACGCAGGGATTTT; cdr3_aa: CASSQEGFGRRDF
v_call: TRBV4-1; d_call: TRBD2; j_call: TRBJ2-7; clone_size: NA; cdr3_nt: TGCGCCAGCAGCCAAGGACTAGCGATCTCCTACGAGCAGTACTTC; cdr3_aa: CASSQGLAISYEQYF
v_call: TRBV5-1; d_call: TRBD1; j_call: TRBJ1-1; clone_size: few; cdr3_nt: TGCGCCAGCAGCGTGACAGGGGCTAACACTGAAGCTTTCTTT; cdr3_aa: CASSVTGANTEAFF
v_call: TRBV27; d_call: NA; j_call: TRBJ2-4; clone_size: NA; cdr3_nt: TGTGCCAGCAGTTTAGGGGCGGGAACCAAAAACATTCAGTACTTC; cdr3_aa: CASSLGAGTKNIQYF
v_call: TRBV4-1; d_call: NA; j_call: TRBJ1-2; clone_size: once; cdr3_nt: TGCGCCAGCAGCCAAGACCGCGGCACCTCCTATGGCTACACCTTC; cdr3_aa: CASSQDRGTSYGYTF
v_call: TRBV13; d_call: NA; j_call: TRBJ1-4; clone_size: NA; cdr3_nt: TGTGCCAGCAGTTCAACTCAGGGAGGGCGGGAAAAACTGTTTTTT; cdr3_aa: CASSSTQGGREKLFF
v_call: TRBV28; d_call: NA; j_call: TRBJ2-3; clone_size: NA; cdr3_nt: TGTGCCAGCAGTAGTACGGGGAAACGCACAGATACGCAGTATTTT; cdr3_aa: CASSSTGKRTDTQYF
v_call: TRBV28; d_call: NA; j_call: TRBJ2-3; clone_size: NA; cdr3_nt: TGTGCCAGCAGCCTCCGGGGGGCGCGGGGCACAGATACGCAGTATTTT; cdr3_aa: CASSLRGARGTDTQYF
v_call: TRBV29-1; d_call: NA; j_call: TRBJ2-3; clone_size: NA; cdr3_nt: TGCAGCGTCGCAACTAGCTTGGGCACAGATACGCAGTATTTT; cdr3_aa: CSVATSLGTDTQYF
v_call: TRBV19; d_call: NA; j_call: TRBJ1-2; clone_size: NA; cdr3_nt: TGTGCCAGTAGTATCCGGGACACGGCGTATGGCTACACCTTC; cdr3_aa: CASSIRDTAYGYTF
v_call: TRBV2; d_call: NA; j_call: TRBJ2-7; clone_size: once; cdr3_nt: TGTGCCAGCAGTTCAGTTTCCTACGAGCAGTACTTC; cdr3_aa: CASSSVSYEQYF
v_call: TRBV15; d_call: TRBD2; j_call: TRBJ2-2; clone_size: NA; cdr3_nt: TGTGCCACCGGTTACCCGGGAGGCTATGCCGGGGAGCTGTTTTTT; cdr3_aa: CATGYPGGYAGELFF
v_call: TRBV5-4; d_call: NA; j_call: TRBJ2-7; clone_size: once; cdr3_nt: TGTGCCAGCAGCTTGAAAAGGGGAGGAGGCGAGCAGTACTTC; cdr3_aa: CASSLKRGGGEQYF
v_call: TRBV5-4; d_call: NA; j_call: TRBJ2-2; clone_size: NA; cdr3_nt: TGTGCCAGCAGCTTCGGGGGAACGGGGGAGCTGTTTTTT; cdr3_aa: CASSFGGTGELFF
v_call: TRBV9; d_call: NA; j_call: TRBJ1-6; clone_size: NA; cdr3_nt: TGTGCCAGCAGCCCCAGGGTCCTCCACTTT; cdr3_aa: CASSPRVLHF
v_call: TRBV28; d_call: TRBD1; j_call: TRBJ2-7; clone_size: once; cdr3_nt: TGTGCCAGCAGTTTACCCGGGACAGGGGCCTACGAGCAGTACTTC; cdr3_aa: CASSLPGTGAYEQYF
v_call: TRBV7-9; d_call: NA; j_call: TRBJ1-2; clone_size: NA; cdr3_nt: TGTGCCAGCAGCTTAGGCCTTCCCGGACTATATGGCTACACCTTC; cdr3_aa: CASSLGLPGLYGYTF
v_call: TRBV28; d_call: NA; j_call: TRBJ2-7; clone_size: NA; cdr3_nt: TGTGCCAGCAGTGCCCCAGGGGTGCAATACGAGCAGTACTTC; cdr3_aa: CASSAPGVQYEQYF
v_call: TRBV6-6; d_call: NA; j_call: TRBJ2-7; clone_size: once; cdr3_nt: TGTGCCAGCAGTTCGACAGGCTCCTACGAGCAGTACTTC; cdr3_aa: CASSSTGSYEQYF
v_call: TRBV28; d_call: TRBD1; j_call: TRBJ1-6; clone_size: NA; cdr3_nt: TGTGCCAGCAGACTACCCAACAGGGGTTTTTCACCCCTCCACTTT; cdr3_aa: CASRLPNRGFSPLHF
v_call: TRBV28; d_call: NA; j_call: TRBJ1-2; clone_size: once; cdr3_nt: TGTGCCAGCAGTCTTCGACAGTCAGAGTTCTATGGCTACACCTTC; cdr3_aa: CASSLRQSEFYGYTF
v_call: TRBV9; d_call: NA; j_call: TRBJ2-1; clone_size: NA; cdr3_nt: TGTGCCAGCAGCGTATCCAACAGGGTTAATGAGCAGTTCTTC; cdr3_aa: CASSVSNRVNEQFF
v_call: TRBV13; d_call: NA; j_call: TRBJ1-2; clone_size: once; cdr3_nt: TGTGCCAGCAGCTTAGGAGGCGGAAACTATGGCTACACCTTC; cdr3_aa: CASSLGGGNYGYTF
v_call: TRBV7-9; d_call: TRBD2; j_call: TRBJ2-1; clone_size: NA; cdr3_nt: TGTGCCAGCAGTCCGAGCGGGGGATCATATGAGCAGTTCTTC; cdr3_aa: CASSPSGGSYEQFF
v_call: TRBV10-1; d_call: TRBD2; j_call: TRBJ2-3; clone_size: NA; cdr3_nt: TGCGCCAGCAAACTAACTAGCGGGAGTCCGCAGTATTTT; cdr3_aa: CASKLTSGSPQYF
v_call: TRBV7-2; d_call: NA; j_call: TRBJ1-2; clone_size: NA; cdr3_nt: TGTGCCAGCAGCCCTCAGGGGTTGGGTGGCTACACCTTC; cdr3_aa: CASSPQGLGGYTF
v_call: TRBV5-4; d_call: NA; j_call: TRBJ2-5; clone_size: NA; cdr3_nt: TGTGCCAGCAGCCTCCGACTAGAGGGCGCAGAGACCCAGTACTTC; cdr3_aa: CASSLRLEGAETQYF
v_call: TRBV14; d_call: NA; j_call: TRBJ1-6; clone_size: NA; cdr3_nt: TGTGCCAGCAGCCAAGTTCCGGGGAGGAGTTCACCCCTCCACTTT; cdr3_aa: CASSQVPGRSSPLHF
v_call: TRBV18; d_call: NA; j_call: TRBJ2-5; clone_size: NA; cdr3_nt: TGTGCCAGCTTTAAGGACAGTTGGTACCAAGAGACCCAGTACTTC; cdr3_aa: CASFKDSWYQETQYF
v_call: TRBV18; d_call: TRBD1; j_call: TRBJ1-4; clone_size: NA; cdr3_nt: TGTGCCAGCTCCCGAACCACGGGAGGGGGCGGTGAAAAACTGTTTTTT; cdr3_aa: CASSRTTGGGGEKLFF
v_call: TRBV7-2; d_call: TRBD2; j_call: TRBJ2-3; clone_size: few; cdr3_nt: TGTGCCAGCAGCCGTTATGGACTAGCGGGGCCCACAGATACGCAGTATTTT; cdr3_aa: CASSRYGLAGPTDTQYF
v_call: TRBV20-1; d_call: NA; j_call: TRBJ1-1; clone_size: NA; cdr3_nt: TGCAGTGCCGCCGAATGGAGGGAAGCTTTCTTT; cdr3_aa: CSAAEWREAFF
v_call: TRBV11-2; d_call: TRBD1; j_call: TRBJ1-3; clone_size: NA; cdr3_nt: TGTGCCAGCAGCATCCAGGGGGCGAAAGGAAACACCATATATTTT; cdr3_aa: CASSIQGAKGNTIYF
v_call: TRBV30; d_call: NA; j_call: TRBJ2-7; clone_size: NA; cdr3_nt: TGTGCCTGGAGTGTAGGTGGGGCCGAGCAGTACTTC; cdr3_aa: CAWSVGGAEQYF
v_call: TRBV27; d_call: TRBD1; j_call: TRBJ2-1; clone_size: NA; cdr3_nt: TGTGCCAGCTCTCGCGGGACAGGGGGTACGAATGAGCAGTTCTTC; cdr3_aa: CASSRGTGGTNEQFF
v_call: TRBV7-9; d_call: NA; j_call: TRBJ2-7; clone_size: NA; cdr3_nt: TGTGCCAGCAGCTTGGGGGCCCCCAGCGAGCAGTACTTC; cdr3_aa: CASSLGAPSEQYF
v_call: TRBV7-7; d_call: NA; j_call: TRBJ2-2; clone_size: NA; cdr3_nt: TGTGCCTCGGGGGGCGTGTTGGGCGGGGAGCTGTTTTTT; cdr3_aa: CASGGVLGGELFF
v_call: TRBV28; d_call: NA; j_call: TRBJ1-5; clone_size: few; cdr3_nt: TGTGCCAGCAGTCCCCTCTATCAGCCCCAGCATTTT; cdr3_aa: CASSPLYQPQHF
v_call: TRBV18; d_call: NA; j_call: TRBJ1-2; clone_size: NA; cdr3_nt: TGTGCCAGCTCACCACTTTCAGGGAATGAACTACTTGGCTTC; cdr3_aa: CASSPLSGNELLGF
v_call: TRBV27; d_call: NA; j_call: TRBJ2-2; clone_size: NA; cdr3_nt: TGTGCCAGCAGGATACAGGGATTCACCGGGGAGCTGTTTTTT; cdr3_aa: CASRIQGFTGELFF
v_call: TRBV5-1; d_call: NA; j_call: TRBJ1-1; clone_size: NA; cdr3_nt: TGCGCCAGCAGCAGGACGAGACAGGCGGAGAACACTGAAGCTTTCTTT; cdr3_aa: CASSRTRQAENTEAFF
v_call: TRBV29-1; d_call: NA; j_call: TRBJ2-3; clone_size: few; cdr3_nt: TGCAGCGTTGATCCTTCTAGAACAGATACGCAGTATTTT; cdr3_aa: CSVDPSRTDTQYF
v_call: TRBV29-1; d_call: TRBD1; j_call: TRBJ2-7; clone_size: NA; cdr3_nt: TGCAGCGTTGGGACAGGTGATACCTACGAGCAGTACTTC; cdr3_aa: CSVGTGDTYEQYF
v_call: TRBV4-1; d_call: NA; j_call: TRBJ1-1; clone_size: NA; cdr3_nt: TGCGCCAGCAGCCAAGATGGGACAGAAGCTTTCTTT; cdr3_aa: CASSQDGTEAFF
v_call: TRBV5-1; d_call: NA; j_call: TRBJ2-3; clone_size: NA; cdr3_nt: TGCGCCAGCAGCTCTGAAGGGGGAGATACGCAGTATTTT; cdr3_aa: CASSSEGGDTQYF
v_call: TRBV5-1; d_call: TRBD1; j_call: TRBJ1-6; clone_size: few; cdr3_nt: TGCGCCAGCAGCTCCCGGGACAGGGATAATTCACCCCTCCACTTT; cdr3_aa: CASSSRDRDNSPLHF